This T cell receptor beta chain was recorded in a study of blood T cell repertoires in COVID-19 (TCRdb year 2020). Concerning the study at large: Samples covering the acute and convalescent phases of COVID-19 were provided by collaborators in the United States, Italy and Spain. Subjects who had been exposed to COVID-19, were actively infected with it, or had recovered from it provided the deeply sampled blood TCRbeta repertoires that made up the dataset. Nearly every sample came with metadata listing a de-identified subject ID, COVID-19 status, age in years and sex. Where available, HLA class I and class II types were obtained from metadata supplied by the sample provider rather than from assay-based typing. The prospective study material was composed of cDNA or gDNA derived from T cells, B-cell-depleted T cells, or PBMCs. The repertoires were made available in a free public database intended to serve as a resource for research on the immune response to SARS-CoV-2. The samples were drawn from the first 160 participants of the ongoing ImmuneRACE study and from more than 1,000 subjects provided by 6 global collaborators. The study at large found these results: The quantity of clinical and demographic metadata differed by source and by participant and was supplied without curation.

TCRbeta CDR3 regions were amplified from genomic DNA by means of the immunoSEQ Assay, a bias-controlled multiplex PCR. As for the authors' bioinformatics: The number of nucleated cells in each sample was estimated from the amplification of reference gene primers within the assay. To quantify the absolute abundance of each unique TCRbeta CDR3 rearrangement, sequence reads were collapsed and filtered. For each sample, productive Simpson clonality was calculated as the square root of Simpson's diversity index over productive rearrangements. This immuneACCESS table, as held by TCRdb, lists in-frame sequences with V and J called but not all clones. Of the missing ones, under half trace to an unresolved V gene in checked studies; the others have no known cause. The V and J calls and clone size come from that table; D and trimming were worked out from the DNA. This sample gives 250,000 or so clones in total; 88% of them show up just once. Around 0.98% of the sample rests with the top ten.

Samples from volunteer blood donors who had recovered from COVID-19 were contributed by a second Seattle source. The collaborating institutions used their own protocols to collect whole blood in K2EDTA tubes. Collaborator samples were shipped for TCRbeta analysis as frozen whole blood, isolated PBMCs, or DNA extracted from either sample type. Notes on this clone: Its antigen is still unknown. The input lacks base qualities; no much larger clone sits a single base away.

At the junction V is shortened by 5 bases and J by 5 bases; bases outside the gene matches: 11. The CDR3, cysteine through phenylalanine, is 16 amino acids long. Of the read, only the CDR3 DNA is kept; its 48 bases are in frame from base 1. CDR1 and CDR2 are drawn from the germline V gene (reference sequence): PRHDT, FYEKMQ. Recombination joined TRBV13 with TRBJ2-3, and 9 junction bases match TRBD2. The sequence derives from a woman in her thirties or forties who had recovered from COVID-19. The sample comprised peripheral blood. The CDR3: CASSPQGGRGLDTQYF. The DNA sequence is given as TGTGCCAGCAGCCCCCAGGGCGGGAGGGGATTAGATACGCAGTATTTT.